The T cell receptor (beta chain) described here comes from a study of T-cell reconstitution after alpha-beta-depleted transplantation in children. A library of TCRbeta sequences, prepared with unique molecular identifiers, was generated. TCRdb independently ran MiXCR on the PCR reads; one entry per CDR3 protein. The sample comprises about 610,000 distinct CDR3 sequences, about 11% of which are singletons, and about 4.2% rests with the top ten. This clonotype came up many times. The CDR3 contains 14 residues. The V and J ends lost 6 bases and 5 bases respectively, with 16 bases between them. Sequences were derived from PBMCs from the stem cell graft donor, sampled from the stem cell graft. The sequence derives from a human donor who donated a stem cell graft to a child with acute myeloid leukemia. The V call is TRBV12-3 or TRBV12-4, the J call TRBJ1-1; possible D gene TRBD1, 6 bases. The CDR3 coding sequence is TGTGCCAGCAGCCCTAATTGGGGGGCGACTGAAGCTTTCTTT. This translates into CASSPNWGATEAFF.